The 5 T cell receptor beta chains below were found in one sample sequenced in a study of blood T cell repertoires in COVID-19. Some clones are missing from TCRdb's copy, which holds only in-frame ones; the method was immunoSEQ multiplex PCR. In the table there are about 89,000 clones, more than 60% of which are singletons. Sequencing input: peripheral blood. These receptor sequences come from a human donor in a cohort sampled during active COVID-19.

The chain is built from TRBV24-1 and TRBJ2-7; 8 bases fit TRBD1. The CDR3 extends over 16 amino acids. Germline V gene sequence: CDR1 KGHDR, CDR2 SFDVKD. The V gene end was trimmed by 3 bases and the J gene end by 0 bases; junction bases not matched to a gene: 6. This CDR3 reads CATSDASGTGSYEQYF. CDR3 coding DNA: TGTGCCACCAGTGATGCCTCAGGGACAGGCTCCTACGAGCAGTACTTC.

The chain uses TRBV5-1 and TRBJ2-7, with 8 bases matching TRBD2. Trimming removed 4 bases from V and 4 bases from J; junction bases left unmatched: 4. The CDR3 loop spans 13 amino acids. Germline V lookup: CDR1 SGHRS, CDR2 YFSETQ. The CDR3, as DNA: TGCGCCAGCAGCCTTAGCGGGATGTACGAGCAGTACTTC. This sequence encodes CASSLSGMYEQYF.

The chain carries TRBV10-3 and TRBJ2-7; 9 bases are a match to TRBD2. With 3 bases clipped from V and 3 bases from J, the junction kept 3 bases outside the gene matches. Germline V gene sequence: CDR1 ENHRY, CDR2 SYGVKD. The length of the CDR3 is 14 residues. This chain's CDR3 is CAISEGLAYYEQYF. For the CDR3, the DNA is TGTGCCATCAGTGAAGGACTAGCGTACTACGAGCAGTACTTC.

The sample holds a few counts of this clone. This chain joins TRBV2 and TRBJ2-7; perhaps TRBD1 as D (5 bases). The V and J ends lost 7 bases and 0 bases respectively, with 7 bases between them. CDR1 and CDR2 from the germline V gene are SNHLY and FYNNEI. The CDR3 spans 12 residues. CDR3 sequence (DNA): TGTGCCAGCAAAGACAGCTCCTACGAGCAGTACTTC. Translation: CASKDSSYEQYF.

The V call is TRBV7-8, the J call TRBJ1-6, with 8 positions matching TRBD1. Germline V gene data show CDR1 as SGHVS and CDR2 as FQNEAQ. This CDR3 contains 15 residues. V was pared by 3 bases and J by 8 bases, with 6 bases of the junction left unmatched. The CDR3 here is CASSFGQGLDSPLHF. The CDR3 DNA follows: TGTGCCAGCAGCTTCGGACAGGGACTCGATTCACCCCTCCACTTT.